Shown below are 9 T cell receptor beta chains from a single sample sequenced in a study of T cell responses to AZD1222 COVID-19 vaccine. Sequencing was performed with immunoSEQ multiplex PCR; in TCRdb, only in-frame clones are kept and a portion is missing. The sample has 85,000 to 130,000 clones, roughly nine tenths seen once; the top ten hold 16%. The sample consisted of peripheral blood, taken on day 0 of AZD1222 vaccination. All receptors come from an adult in good health.

This chain uses TRBV28 with TRBJ1-5; D might be TRBD1 (6 bases). V lost 8 bases to trimming and J lost 1 base, with 21 bases between them. This CDR3 has 17 residues. The V gene's germline CDR1 is MDHEN and CDR2 SYDVKM. The CDR3 coding sequence is TGTGCCAGCCACTCCTGGGGGGGCGCGGGGAGCAATCAGCCCCAGCATTTT. Its translation is CASHSWGGAGSNQPQHF. Together with reference TRBV28 and TRBJ1-5, the CDR3 gives the full variable domain: DVKVTQSSRYLVKRTGEKVFLECVQDMDHENMFWYRQDPGLGLRLIYFSYDVKMKEKGDIPEGYSVSREKKERFSLILESASTNQTSMYLCASHSWGGAGSNQPQHFGDGTRLSIL.

This CDR3 is CATSRTGTGPNQPQHF. Here the CDR3 DNA reads TGTGCCACCAGCAGAACCGGGACAGGGCCCAATCAGCCCCAGCATTTT. This sequence joins TRBV15 and TRBJ1-5; 9 bases fit TRBD1. V lost 2 bases, J lost 3 bases, and 5 bases stayed unmatched. Germline V lookup: CDR1 LNHNV, CDR2 YYDKDF (reference sequence). The CDR3 length is 16 residues.

The chain carries TRBV9 and TRBJ2-1, with 11 bases that match TRBD2. V lost 0 bases, J lost 9 bases, and 5 bases stayed unmatched. The germline V gene has CDR1 SGDLS and CDR2 YYNGEE. There are 15 residues in the CDR3. The CDR3 region has the DNA TGTGCCAGCAGCGTAGCTAGCGGGGGGATGTTTGAGCAGTTCTTC. This codes for CASSVASGGMFEQFF.

In its sample, this clone was seen a few times. The CDR3 DNA is TGCAGCGTTTACATATCAACTAATGAAAAACTGTTTTTT. Amino acids: CSVYISTNEKLFF. The chain employs TRBV29-1 and TRBJ1-4; no clear D. This CDR3 is built from 13 residues. The V and J ends lost 5 bases and 0 bases respectively, with 7 bases between them. Germline CDR1 SQVTM, CDR2 ANQGSEA.

The J gene is TRBJ1-5, the V gene TRBV28, with TRBD1 as a possible D gene (5 bases). V lost 6 bases to trimming and J lost 4 bases, with 16 bases between them. CDR1 MDHEN and CDR2 SYDVKM come from the germline V gene. This CDR3 is built from 15 residues. The CDR3 bases are TGTGCCAGCAGCCCTGACAGACCGAGGAATCAGCCCCAGCATTTT. It is translated as CASSPDRPRNQPQHF.

A note on this clone: The sample has other DNA sequences that encode this CDR3 too. V is TRBV9 and J is TRBJ1-5, with TRBD1 matching 7 bases. V shed 0 bases and J 4 bases; nucleotides not matched to a gene: 4. The CDR3 is 15 residues long. Germline CDR1 is SGDLS and CDR2 is YYNGEE. This CDR3 is CASSVEGGQNQPQHF. The DNA for the CDR3 is TGTGCCAGCAGCGTAGAAGGGGGACAGAATCAGCCCCAGCATTTT.

Here the CDR3 reads CASNQGAGGQPQHF. As DNA, the CDR3 is TGTGCCAGTAATCAGGGGGCGGGTGGTCAGCCCCAGCATTTT. V usage is TRBV19 and J usage is TRBJ1-5; 8 bases map to TRBD1. Per germline, CDR1 LNHDA and CDR2 SQIVND (reference sequence). The V segment lost 7 bases and the J segment 6 bases; nucleotides outside the gene matches: 8. The CDR3 is 14 amino acids.

This clone was observed a few times. The chain employs TRBV3-1 (or the pseudogene TRBV3-2) and TRBJ1-1; the match to TRBD1 covers 7 bases. V lost 2 bases and J lost 3; bases outside the gene matches: 6. The CDR3 is made up of 15 amino acids. Germline loops: CDR1 LGHDT, CDR2 YNNKEL (reference sequence). The DNA for the CDR3 is TGTGCCAGCAGCCAAAGATCCGACAGGGACACTGAAGCTTTCTTT. It is translated as CASSQRSDRDTEAFF.

The chain joins TRBV18 to TRBJ1-3, with a weak D call TRBD1 (6 bases). In germline, CDR1 is KGHSH, CDR2 LQKENI. This CDR3 region has 15 residues. With 3 bases removed from V and 1 base from J, the gap between germline ends came to 10 bases. The CDR3 DNA follows: TGTGCCAGCTCACCGGACAGTTTATCTGGAAACACCATATATTTT. Translating gives CASSPDSLSGNTIYF.